The rows below give T cell receptor beta chains drawn from one sample of a study of CD4+ T cells in melanoma. Generated by immunoSEQ multiplex PCR, the TCRdb table keeps only in-frame clones and is missing some. Here the sample spans about 140,000 clones, roughly 91% being singletons. These receptors were obtained from a human donor with melanoma. The CDR3 runs from the conserved cysteine through the conserved F or W. Each record gives: V gene, J gene, clone size, D gene, CDR3 protein, CDR3 DNA. D genes are given only for firm matches. Clone size is not always given. Where it is, it says once, few, many or a class for expanded clones.

v_gene: TRBV18; j_gene: TRBJ2-3; abundance: -; d_gene: -; CDR3aa: CASSPEGLGADTQYF; CDR3nt: TGTGCCAGCTCACCGGAGGGGTTGGGGGCAGATACGCAGTATTTT
v_gene: TRBV11-2; j_gene: TRBJ2-1; abundance: -; d_gene: -; CDR3aa: CASSFVGPPFF; CDR3nt: TGTGCCAGCAGCTTTGTGGGTCCCCCGTTCTTC
v_gene: TRBV28; j_gene: TRBJ1-5; abundance: -; d_gene: -; CDR3aa: CASSPRLGANQPQHF; CDR3nt: TGTGCCAGCAGTCCTCGACTTGGTGCTAATCAGCCCCAGCATTTT
v_gene: TRBV2; j_gene: TRBJ1-3; abundance: -; d_gene: -; CDR3aa: CAREGTDTGNTIYF; CDR3nt: TGTGCCAGGGAGGGCACGGACACTGGAAACACCATATATTTT
v_gene: TRBV6-1; j_gene: TRBJ2-7; abundance: -; d_gene: TRBD2; CDR3aa: CASSADSRLAGEEQYF; CDR3nt: TGTGCCAGCAGTGCTGACTCAAGACTAGCGGGGGAAGAGCAGTACTTC
v_gene: TRBV5-1; j_gene: TRBJ2-3; abundance: -; d_gene: -; CDR3aa: CASSLADTGGGDTQYF; CDR3nt: TGCGCCAGCAGCTTGGCCGACACAGGCGGTGGCGATACGCAGTATTTT
v_gene: TRBV7-7; j_gene: TRBJ2-5; abundance: -; d_gene: -; CDR3aa: CASSFGGLQETQYF; CDR3nt: TGTGCCAGCAGCTTCGGGGGCCTCCAAGAGACCCAGTACTTC
v_gene: TRBV4-1; j_gene: TRBJ1-6; abundance: -; d_gene: -; CDR3aa: CASSQAGPPLRGNSPLHF; CDR3nt: TGCGCCAGCAGCCAAGCCGGTCCTCCCCTCAGAGGAAATTCACCCCTCCACTTT
v_gene: TRBV5-8; j_gene: TRBJ1-1; abundance: -; d_gene: -; CDR3aa: CASSLAVFNTEAFF; CDR3nt: TGTGCCAGCAGCTTGGCCGTCTTTAACACTGAAGCTTTCTTT
v_gene: TRBV5-1; j_gene: TRBJ1-2; abundance: once; d_gene: -; CDR3aa: CASSLQGPYGYTF; CDR3nt: TGCGCCAGCAGCTTGCAGGGGCCCTATGGCTACACCTTC
v_gene: TRBV10-3; j_gene: TRBJ1-5; abundance: -; d_gene: -; CDR3aa: CATKEGPRGNQPQHF; CDR3nt: TGTGCCACCAAGGAGGGACCCAGGGGCAATCAGCCCCAGCATTTT
v_gene: TRBV7-2; j_gene: TRBJ1-1; abundance: -; d_gene: -; CDR3aa: CASSLTVSYTEAFF; CDR3nt: TGTGCCAGCAGCTTAACGGTCAGCTACACTGAAGCTTTCTTT
v_gene: TRBV11-2; j_gene: TRBJ2-5; abundance: -; d_gene: -; CDR3aa: CASSFPGAETQYF; CDR3nt: TGTGCCAGCAGCTTCCCCGGGGCAGAGACCCAGTACTTC
v_gene: TRBV30; j_gene: TRBJ1-1; abundance: -; d_gene: -; CDR3aa: CAWRPNGVTAFF; CDR3nt: TGTGCCTGGAGACCGAACGGGGTTACAGCTTTCTTT
v_gene: TRBV18; j_gene: TRBJ2-2; abundance: -; d_gene: -; CDR3aa: CASSRQGGSTGELFF; CDR3nt: TGTGCCAGCTCACGACAGGGAGGCTCCACCGGGGAGCTGTTTTTT
v_gene: TRBV10-2; j_gene: TRBJ2-3; abundance: -; d_gene: -; CDR3aa: CASRGSTDTQYF; CDR3nt: TGCGCCAGCAGGGGGAGCACAGATACGCAGTATTTT
v_gene: TRBV9; j_gene: TRBJ2-2; abundance: -; d_gene: -; CDR3aa: CASSFGRDGGELFF; CDR3nt: TGTGCCAGCAGCTTCGGACGAGATGGGGGGGAGCTGTTTTTT
v_gene: TRBV18; j_gene: TRBJ1-1; abundance: -; d_gene: TRBD1; CDR3aa: CASSPGQELVGAFF; CDR3nt: TGTGCCAGCTCACCGGGACAGGAGTTGGTTGGAGCTTTCTTT
v_gene: TRBV6-5; j_gene: TRBJ1-1; abundance: few; d_gene: -; CDR3aa: CASSYEKTGELRAFF; CDR3nt: TGTGCCAGCAGTTACGAGAAGACAGGCGAGTTGCGGGCTTTCTTT
v_gene: TRBV10-3; j_gene: TRBJ2-7; abundance: once; d_gene: -; CDR3aa: CAISDLGLYEQYF; CDR3nt: TGTGCCATCAGTGACCTGGGACTCTACGAGCAGTACTTC
v_gene: TRBV5-8; j_gene: TRBJ1-5; abundance: -; d_gene: -; CDR3aa: CASSLGGFRRSYSNQPQHF; CDR3nt: TGTGCCAGCAGCTTGGGGGGGTTCCGGCGGTCTTATAGCAATCAGCCCCAGCATTTT
v_gene: TRBV5-4; j_gene: TRBJ2-5; abundance: -; d_gene: -; CDR3aa: CASSRIQETQYF; CDR3nt: TGTGCCAGCAGCAGGATCCAAGAGACCCAGTACTTC
v_gene: TRBV28; j_gene: TRBJ1-6; abundance: -; d_gene: -; CDR3aa: CAMGRDNSPLHF; CDR3nt: TGTGCCATGGGACGGGACAATTCACCCCTCCACTTT
v_gene: TRBV30; j_gene: TRBJ1-6; abundance: -; d_gene: -; CDR3aa: CAWSVYGGRNSPLHF; CDR3nt: TGTGCCTGGAGTGTATATGGGGGTCGAAATTCACCCCTCCACTTT
v_gene: TRBV7-2; j_gene: TRBJ2-3; abundance: -; d_gene: -; CDR3aa: CASTGTSADTQYF; CDR3nt: TGTGCCAGCACCGGGACATCGGCAGATACGCAGTATTTT
v_gene: TRBV7-8; j_gene: TRBJ2-4; abundance: -; d_gene: TRBD2; CDR3aa: CASSLGFRTSGGTTKNIQYF; CDR3nt: TGTGCCAGCAGCTTAGGCTTTAGGACTAGCGGGGGGACCACCAAAAACATTCAGTACTTC
v_gene: TRBV5-1; j_gene: TRBJ2-5; abundance: -; d_gene: -; CDR3aa: CASSLGAGGRETQYF; CDR3nt: TGCGCCAGCAGCTTGGGGGCAGGGGGGCGAGAGACCCAGTACTTC
v_gene: TRBV14; j_gene: TRBJ2-7; abundance: -; d_gene: -; CDR3aa: CASSQDRLAKGQYF; CDR3nt: TGTGCCAGCAGCCAAGATAGGCTAGCGAAGGGGCAGTACTTC
v_gene: TRBV5-1; j_gene: TRBJ1-2; abundance: -; d_gene: TRBD1; CDR3aa: CASSLRDRGGYTF; CDR3nt: TGCGCCAGCAGCTTGCGGGACAGGGGGGGCTACACCTTC
v_gene: TRBV27; j_gene: TRBJ2-5; abundance: once; d_gene: -; CDR3aa: CASSLGYQETQYF; CDR3nt: TGTGCCAGCAGTTTAGGGTACCAAGAGACCCAGTACTTC
v_gene: TRBV7-9; j_gene: TRBJ2-5; abundance: -; d_gene: -; CDR3aa: CASSGGQTQYF; CDR3nt: TGTGCCAGCAGTGGCGGGCAGACCCAGTACTTC
v_gene: TRBV5-4; j_gene: TRBJ1-3; abundance: -; d_gene: -; CDR3aa: CASSPGGAQENTIYF; CDR3nt: TGTGCCAGCAGCCCGGGAGGGGCGCAGGAAAACACCATATATTTT
v_gene: TRBV20-1; j_gene: TRBJ2-7; abundance: -; d_gene: -; CDR3aa: CSAGPSYEQYF; CDR3nt: TGCAGTGCGGGACCCTCCTACGAGCAGTACTTC
v_gene: TRBV15; j_gene: TRBJ1-6; abundance: -; d_gene: -; CDR3aa: CATSRDGGDSPLHF; CDR3nt: TGTGCCACCAGCAGAGATGGAGGTGATTCACCCCTCCACTTT
v_gene: TRBV2; j_gene: TRBJ1-1; abundance: -; d_gene: -; CDR3aa: CASKDKPTPNTEAFF; CDR3nt: TGTGCCAGCAAAGATAAACCGACACCGAACACTGAAGCTTTCTTT
v_gene: TRBV19; j_gene: TRBJ1-1; abundance: -; d_gene: -; CDR3aa: CASSITINTEAFF; CDR3nt: TGTGCCAGTAGTATTACGATTAACACTGAAGCTTTCTTT
v_gene: TRBV30; j_gene: TRBJ1-1; abundance: -; d_gene: -; CDR3aa: CAWGRGTEAFF; CDR3nt: TGTGCCTGGGGGAGGGGCACTGAAGCTTTCTTT
v_gene: TRBV6-6; j_gene: TRBJ1-1; abundance: once; d_gene: TRBD1; CDR3aa: CASTDRQGGVTEAFF; CDR3nt: TGTGCCAGCACCGATAGACAGGGAGGCGTCACTGAAGCTTTCTTT
v_gene: TRBV9; j_gene: TRBJ2-5; abundance: -; d_gene: TRBD1; CDR3aa: CASSVSGQGIQTQYF; CDR3nt: TGTGCCAGCAGCGTATCCGGACAGGGGATCCAGACCCAGTACTTC
v_gene: TRBV11-1; j_gene: TRBJ2-3; abundance: -; d_gene: -; CDR3aa: CASSLVRADTQYF; CDR3nt: TGTGCCAGCAGCTTAGTCCGGGCAGATACGCAGTATTTT
v_gene: TRBV5-1; j_gene: TRBJ2-5; abundance: once; d_gene: TRBD2; CDR3aa: CASRLAGGYQETQYF; CDR3nt: TGCGCCAGCAGACTAGCGGGGGGGTACCAAGAGACCCAGTACTTC
v_gene: TRBV9; j_gene: TRBJ1-4; abundance: -; d_gene: TRBD1; CDR3aa: CASSDGTATNEKLFF; CDR3nt: TGTGCCAGCAGCGACGGGACAGCAACTAATGAAAAACTGTTTTTT
v_gene: TRBV5-1; j_gene: TRBJ1-6; abundance: -; d_gene: -; CDR3aa: CASSGASGVRTPLHF; CDR3nt: TGCGCCAGCAGCGGGGCGAGCGGGGTGCGGACACCCCTCCACTTT
v_gene: TRBV7-9; j_gene: TRBJ2-3; abundance: -; d_gene: -; CDR3aa: CASSLEPGLGDTQYF; CDR3nt: TGTGCCAGCAGCTTAGAGCCAGGGCTAGGGGATACGCAGTATTTT
v_gene: TRBV7-9; j_gene: TRBJ2-2; abundance: -; d_gene: TRBD1; CDR3aa: CASSPTGANTGELFF; CDR3nt: TGTGCCAGCAGCCCGACAGGGGCGAACACCGGGGAGCTGTTTTTT
v_gene: TRBV11-2; j_gene: TRBJ1-1; abundance: -; d_gene: -; CDR3aa: CASSLVMGIKNTEAFF; CDR3nt: TGTGCCAGCAGCTTAGTGATGGGAATTAAGAACACTGAAGCTTTCTTT
v_gene: TRBV5-6; j_gene: TRBJ2-1; abundance: -; d_gene: TRBD2; CDR3aa: CASSSGPGLAGDEQFF; CDR3nt: TGTGCCAGCAGCTCGGGCCCGGGACTAGCGGGGGATGAGCAGTTCTTC
v_gene: TRBV5-6; j_gene: TRBJ2-4; abundance: -; d_gene: -; CDR3aa: CASSGWTVNIQYF; CDR3nt: TGTGCCAGCAGCGGTTGGACAGTAAACATTCAGTACTTC
v_gene: TRBV29-1; j_gene: TRBJ2-3; abundance: -; d_gene: -; CDR3aa: CSVRSGADTQYF; CDR3nt: TGCAGCGTTAGGTCCGGGGCAGATACGCAGTATTTT
v_gene: TRBV5-1; j_gene: TRBJ2-7; abundance: -; d_gene: TRBD1; CDR3aa: CASSLTGTAYEQYF; CDR3nt: TGCGCCAGCAGTCTGACAGGGACGGCCTACGAGCAGTACTTC
v_gene: TRBV7-9; j_gene: TRBJ2-2; abundance: -; d_gene: -; CDR3aa: CASSQAATGELFF; CDR3nt: TGTGCCAGCAGCCAAGCTGCGACCGGGGAGCTGTTTTTT
v_gene: TRBV6-5; j_gene: TRBJ2-1; abundance: -; d_gene: -; CDR3aa: CASSRGTAHNEQFF; CDR3nt: TGTGCCAGCAGCCGGGGGACCGCTCACAATGAGCAGTTCTTC
v_gene: TRBV13; j_gene: TRBJ2-3; abundance: few; d_gene: -; CDR3aa: CASSFSGTFSVDTQYF; CDR3nt: TGTGCCAGCAGCTTCTCGGGGACATTTTCAGTAGATACGCAGTATTTT